The 16 T cell receptor beta chains in this list originate from one sample, sequenced in a study of blood T cell repertoires in COVID-19. The assay was immunoSEQ multiplex PCR, and TCRdb's table has in-frame clones only and misses some. The data hold about 250,000 clones, with 65% to 90% observed a single time. Sequenced input: peripheral blood. Every receptor here comes from a woman over 75 with active or convalescent COVID-19.

The V call is TRBV24-1, the J call TRBJ2-5, with D perhaps matching TRBD1 (6 bases). V lost 3 bases and J lost 2, with 9 bases in between. CDR1 KGHDR and CDR2 SFDVKD come from the germline V gene. The CDR3 has 14 amino acids. The DNA for the CDR3 is TGTGCCACCAGTGATGCCGGGACACAAGAGACCCAGTACTTC. The encoded protein is CATSDAGTQETQYF.

The chain joins TRBV28 to TRBJ2-7; 12 bases line up with TRBD1. This CDR3 comprises 17 residues. The V gene end was trimmed by 6 bases and the J gene end by 4 bases; junction bases not matched to a gene: 13. Germline lookup yields CDR1 MDHEN and CDR2 SYDVKM. CDR3 sequence: CASSSFAGTGGLYEQYF. Here the CDR3 DNA reads TGTGCCAGCAGCTCCTTCGCTGGGACAGGGGGCTTATACGAGCAGTACTTC.

The chain uses TRBV6-1 and TRBJ1-2, with unresolved D. Germline loops: CDR1 MNHNS, CDR2 SASEGT. Trimming removed 1 base from V and 3 bases from J, with 9 bases in between. The CDR3 has 14 amino acids. DNA for the CDR3: TGTGCCAGCAGTGAAGATCGTACACACTATGGCTACACCTTC. Its protein is CASSEDRTHYGYTF.

CDR3 in amino acids: CASSYYAGEDNEQFF. The DNA of the CDR3 is TGTGCCAGCAGTTACTACGCGGGAGAGGACAATGAGCAGTTCTTC. The V call is TRBV6-5, the J call TRBJ2-1, with 7 bases aligning to TRBD2. The V segment lost 1 base and the J segment 5 bases; nucleotides outside the gene matches: 5. This CDR3 has 15 amino acids. CDR1 is MNHEY and CDR2 is SVGAGI in the germline V gene.

The rearrangement uses TRBV2 and TRBJ1-2; 7 positions agree with TRBD1. Germline CDR1 and CDR2: SNHLY and FYNNEI. The CDR3 loop spans 15 amino acids. The V and J ends lost 8 bases and 8 bases, in that order; junction bases with no gene match: 17. The CDR3, as DNA: TGTGCCAGCGAGCGTGAGCCCACAGGGGAGAAAGGCTACACCTTC. Translation: CASEREPTGEKGYTF.

Points on this clone: Other DNA sequences in the sample encode the same CDR3. V gene TRBV18 combines with J gene TRBJ1-1; maybe TRBD1 (6 bases). Trimming removed 3 bases from V and 0 bases from J, with 8 bases in between. Looked up from germline, CDR1 is KGHSH and CDR2 is LQKENI. This CDR3 is built from 14 residues. The CDR3 DNA reads TGTGCCAGCTCACCGGCAGGGGTGAACACTGAAGCTTTCTTT. This codes for CASSPAGVNTEAFF. The variable domain in full, completed from reference TRBV18 and TRBJ1-1, reads NAGVMQNPRHLVRRRGQEARLRCSPMKGHSHVYWYRQLPEEGLKFMVYLQKENIIDESGMPKERFSAEFPKEGPSILRIQQVVRGDSAAYFCASSPAGVNTEAFFGQGTRLTVV.

In nucleotides, the CDR3 is TGTGCCAGCAGACTAGCGGGGGGGCCTTCCGGGGAGCTGTTTTTT. Its translation: CASRLAGGPSGELFF. The chain has TRBV2 and TRBJ2-2; 13 bases are shared with TRBD2. After removal of 6 bases from V and 6 bases from J, the junction contained 4 bases not matched to a gene. This CDR3 spans 15 amino acids. The germline gives CDR1 SNHLY, CDR2 FYNNEI.

This clone was counted between two and nine times. The chain carries TRBV30 and TRBJ1-1; no definite D call. V was cut by 2 bases and J by 5 bases, with 12 bases left in between. CDR1 and CDR2 from the germline V gene are GTSNPN and SVGIG (reference sequence). The CDR3 runs 13 residues. The CDR3 here is CAWSHPAITEAFF. Here the CDR3 DNA reads TGTGCCTGGAGTCACCCTGCGATTACTGAAGCTTTCTTT.

On this clone: The sample has other DNA sequences that encode this CDR3 too. This chain links TRBV30 with TRBJ1-2; D not certain. This CDR3 has 13 amino acids. The V gene's germline CDR1 is GTSNPN and CDR2 SVGIG (reference sequence). V was clipped by 0 bases and J by 0 bases, with 5 bases between them. The CDR3 here is CAWSVRSNYGYTF. CDR3 sequence (DNA): TGTGCCTGGAGTGTGAGGTCTAACTATGGCTACACCTTC.

The chain recombines TRBV5-6 with TRBJ1-4; D call uncertain. The CDR3 runs 14 residues. CDR1 and CDR2 (germline): SGHDT, YYEEEE. Trimming cost V 0 bases and J 4 bases, with 7 bases left between them. The CDR3 sequence is CASSLGARNEKLFF. The CDR3, as DNA: TGTGCCAGCAGCTTGGGGGCTCGTAATGAAAAACTGTTTTTT.

The chain employs TRBV5-1 and TRBJ1-4; D is ambiguous. Trimming shortened V by 0 bases and J by 3 bases, and 6 bases separated the two germline ends. The CDR3 consists of 14 residues. CDR1 is SGHRS, CDR2 YFSETQ, per germline. The CDR3 sequence is CASSLGLSNEKLFF. The CDR3 DNA reads as TGCGCCAGCAGCTTGGGTCTCTCTAATGAAAAACTGTTTTTT.

This chain links TRBV2 with TRBJ1-2; possibly TRBD1 for D (6 bases). The CDR3 covers 13 residues. Germline CDR1 is SNHLY and CDR2 is FYNNEI. V was cut by 6 bases and J by 4 bases, with 12 bases left in between. As DNA, the CDR3 is TGTGCCAGCAGCGAACAGGGAGGCTATGGCTACACCTTC. Protein sequence: CASSEQGGYGYTF.

The rearrangement uses TRBV10-2 and TRBJ2-1; the match to TRBD2 covers 8 bases. The germline gives CDR1 WSHSY, CDR2 SAAADI. The V and J ends lost 0 bases and 4 bases, in that order; junction bases with no gene match: 5. The CDR3 consists of 16 residues. The CDR3 DNA sequence: TGCGCCAGCAGTGAGTCGGCTAGCGGGCGTTACAATGAGCAGTTCTTC. Its translation is CASSESASGRYNEQFF.

This chain links TRBV30 with TRBJ1-6, with 10 bases aligning to TRBD1. The length of the CDR3 is 17 residues. The germline V gene encodes CDR1 GTSNPN and CDR2 SVGIG (reference sequence). The CDR3 loop is CAVYRDRGSSGDSPLHF. Written as DNA, the CDR3 is TGTGCTGTTTACCGGGACAGGGGATCTTCGGGGGATTCACCCCTCCACTTT.

The CDR3 region has the DNA TGTGCCAGCAGTCTAAGGACTAGTCACAATGAGCAGTTCTTC. This codes for CASSLRTSHNEQFF. The chain is built from TRBV6-4 and TRBJ2-1, with 7 bases fitting TRBD2. J was trimmed by 5 bases and V by 5 bases; bases with no gene match: 6. This CDR3 is 14 amino acids long. Germline CDR1 MRHNA, CDR2 SNTAGT.

V usage is TRBV5-1 and J usage is TRBJ2-5, with 11 bases aligning to TRBD2. This CDR3 has 16 amino acids. The V gene end was trimmed by 0 bases and the J gene end by 2 bases; junction bases not matched to a gene: 3. Germline V gene data show CDR1 as SGHRS and CDR2 as YFSETQ. Written as DNA, the CDR3 is TGCGCCAGCAGCTTGGTCTTAGCGGGGGGGCAAGAGACCCAGTACTTC. Protein product: CASSLVLAGGQETQYF.